The clone carrying this T cell receptor (beta chain) was seen a few times. The data were taken from a study of blood T cell repertoires in COVID-19. The wider study: Sites in the United States, Italy and Spain provided acute and convalescent COVID-19 samples.

Researchers sorted participants into cohorts using their self-reported clinical history. Trimming removed 5 bases from V and 2 bases from J; junction bases left unmatched: 3. There are 14 residues in the CDR3. Per germline, CDR1 SEHNR and CDR2 FQNEAQ (reference sequence). As processed by the authors: Using reference gene primer amplification, nucleated cell counts were estimated. TCRdb's table, derived via immunoSEQ multiplex PCR, lists solely in-frame clones and lacks some. V and J calls and clone size are given by that table; D and trimming were obtained from the DNA. The profile shows a few hundred thousand clones, roughly 88% of them singletons.

The sample taken for sequencing was PBMCs or T cells enriched from blood (not recorded which). The clonotype originates from a woman between 40 and 55 years old with acute COVID-19. V usage is TRBV7-9 and J usage is TRBJ1-3; TRBD1 matches at 7 bases. The CDR3 here is CASSPTGPGNTIYF. CDR3 in DNA: TGTGCCAGCAGCCCGACAGGGCCTGGAAACACCATATATTTT.